The rows below give T cell receptor beta chains drawn from one sample of a study of T-cell reconstitution after alpha-beta-depleted transplantation in children. TCRdb re-called the PCR reads through MiXCR, storing one row per CDR3 protein. Seen here are 200,000 or so distinct CDR3 sequences, 6.3% observed once, and the top ten hold 4.5%. Sequencing used PBMCs, obtained before TCRalphabeta/CD19-depleted stem cell transplant. All receptors come from a girl less than two years old with combined immunodeficiency, due to receive a stem cell transplant. The conserved cysteine and the conserved F or W are not part of the CDR3 here. The D gene is left open where the match is weak.

v_call	j_call	d_call	cdr3_aa
TRBV12-3/TRBV12-4	TRBJ2-1	-	ASSFRATTNYNEQF
TRBV28	TRBJ2-3	TRBD2	ASRHVLLTSGRGTDTQY
TRBV28	TRBJ2-7	TRBD1	ASTPGRDRAPRGYEQY
TRBV5-5	TRBJ2-5	-	ASSLGTRVETQY
TRBV12-3/TRBV12-4	TRBJ1-2	-	ASSSPGGHYGYT
TRBV29-1	TRBJ2-3	-	SVVISGRSWDTDTQY
TRBV28	TRBJ2-1	-	ASSSLRRAGMGSNEQF
TRBV30	TRBJ2-1	TRBD2	AWSVLAGAYNEQF
TRBV7-7	TRBJ2-1	-	ASSPGSALYNEQF
TRBV9	TRBJ2-1	TRBD1	ASSRRGQGDNEQF
TRBV9	TRBJ2-2	-	ASSVSAGAVVGELF
TRBV6-5	TRBJ2-2	-	ASSYAQNTGELF
TRBV5-8	TRBJ1-2	TRBD1	ASSPDRGHYGYT
TRBV7-9	TRBJ1-2	TRBD1	ASSLWTGGDGYT
TRBV3-1	TRBJ2-2	TRBD1	ASSQHVRTGPTGELF
TRBV5-6	TRBJ2-5	TRBD2	ASSLGTSKY
TRBV7-9	TRBJ1-2	-	ASSRVPPGTGYT
TRBV29-1	TRBJ1-6	-	SVEMGGTLH
TRBV20-1	TRBJ2-1	TRBD2	SARDIMGTSPNEQF
TRBV24-1	TRBJ2-7	TRBD1	ATSDPDRGHEQY
TRBV7-2	TRBJ2-1	TRBD2	ASSAGGARYNEQF
TRBV7-3	TRBJ2-3	-	ASSPPPSDRGSTDTQY
TRBV20-1	TRBJ2-6	-	SAPDIMGANVLT
TRBV19	TRBJ2-2	TRBD2	ACGRGVAPNTGELF
TRBV24-1	TRBJ2-7	-	ATSTQRAYEQY
TRBV11-2	TRBJ2-1	TRBD2	ASSLDPLAGSYNEQF
TRBV14	TRBJ2-1	-	ASSQELGGIGDEQF
TRBV28	TRBJ1-5	TRBD1	ASKHGQGPNQPQH
TRBV14	TRBJ2-7	-	ASSHPAGREQY
TRBV20-1	TRBJ2-1	TRBD2	SAAGGPYNEQF
TRBV13	TRBJ2-3	TRBD2	ASSLGGGEDTQY
TRBV4-1	TRBJ2-3	TRBD1	ASRHTGEDTQY
TRBV5-1	TRBJ2-5	TRBD2	ASTLMGLAAQETQY
TRBV28	TRBJ2-6	-	ASRPLGTGANVLT
TRBV28	TRBJ2-7	-	ASRSDGIYEQY
TRBV29-1	TRBJ1-1	-	SVEADGRGAF
TRBV6-1	TRBJ2-5	TRBD1	ASSTTSQGTLQETQY
TRBV20-1	TRBJ2-1	TRBD2	SATSGVAPVSYNEQF
TRBV9	TRBJ2-7	-	ASSLTGTGRGEQY
TRBV28	TRBJ1-2	-	ASRLGGGYT
TRBV15	TRBJ2-1	-	ATSRGRLNEQF
TRBV28	TRBJ2-1	TRBD2	ASSSHAGTRVYNEQF
TRBV11-2	TRBJ1-2	TRBD1	ASSLERVTGNGYT
TRBV29-1	TRBJ2-7	-	SVGLIYEQY
TRBV20-1	TRBJ2-3	-	SALRAPTSTDTQY
TRBV30	TRBJ2-3	TRBD1	AWSEDLTGLADTQY
TRBV4-1	TRBJ1-1	-	ASSQVAGTTEAF
TRBV6-5	TRBJ2-1	TRBD1	ASRPGQGANNEQF
TRBV6-2/TRBV6-3	TRBJ1-1	-	ASSSYDQGGISRASALNTEAF
TRBV29-1	TRBJ2-1	TRBD2	SVEDRLAAYNEQF
TRBV20-1	TRBJ2-1	TRBD2	SVSSGRVYEQF
TRBV12-3/TRBV12-4	TRBJ2-1	TRBD1	ASSSTGGAWNNEQF
TRBV2	TRBJ2-1	-	ASRDLRDYNEQF
TRBV2	TRBJ2-3	-	TISFRYDLAVVTDTQY